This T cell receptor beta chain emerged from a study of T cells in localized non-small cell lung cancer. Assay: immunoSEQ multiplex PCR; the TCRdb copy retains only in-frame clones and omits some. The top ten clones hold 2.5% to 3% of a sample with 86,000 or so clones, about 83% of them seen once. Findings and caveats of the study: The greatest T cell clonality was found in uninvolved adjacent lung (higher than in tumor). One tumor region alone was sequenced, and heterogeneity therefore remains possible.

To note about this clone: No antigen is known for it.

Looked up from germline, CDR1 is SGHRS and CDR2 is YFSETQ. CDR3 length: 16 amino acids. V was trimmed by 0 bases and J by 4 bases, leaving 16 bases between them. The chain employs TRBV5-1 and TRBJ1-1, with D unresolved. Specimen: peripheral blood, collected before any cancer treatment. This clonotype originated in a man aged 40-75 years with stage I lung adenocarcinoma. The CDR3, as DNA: TGCGCCAGCAGCTTGGGGAGGAACTCAAGGACCACTGAAGCTTTCTTT. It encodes CASSLGRNSRTTEAFF. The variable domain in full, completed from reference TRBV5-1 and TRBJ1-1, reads KAGVTQTPRYLIKTRGQQVTLSCSPISGHRSVSWYQQTPGQGLQFLFEYFSETQRNKGNFPGRFSGRQFSNSRSEMNVSTLELGDSALYLCASSLGRNSRTTEAFFGQGTRLTVV.